The 16 T cell receptor beta chains below all came from one sample that was sequenced in a study of control samples from healthy donors and cancer patients. Assay: immunoSEQ multiplex PCR; the TCRdb copy retains only in-frame clones and omits some. The sample includes roughly 100,000 clones, roughly 92% seen only once; the top ten take 3%. Sequencing was performed on blood. The receptors derive from a human donor in good health. The donor label of this sample is uncertain.

The chain combines TRBV6-6 with TRBJ1-1; D is ambiguous. There are 14 residues in the CDR3. The ends were cut back, 4 bases at V and 1 base at J, with 10 bases in the middle. Germline V gene sequence: CDR1 MNHNY, CDR2 SVGAGI (reference sequence). This chain's CDR3 is CASSSDGRNTEAFF. CDR3 coding DNA: TGTGCCAGCAGTTCCGACGGTAGGAACACTGAAGCTTTCTTT.

The rearrangement links TRBV25-1 to TRBJ2-1, with D perhaps given as TRBD1 or TRBD2 (5 bases each). This CDR3 has 15 amino acids. Germline V CDR1 and CDR2: MGHDK, SYGVNS. V was trimmed by 4 bases and J by 4 bases, leaving 14 bases between them. The DNA of the CDR3 is TGTGCCAGCAGTGCCCGGGGCCCGCCGTACAATGAGCAGTTCTTC. Its protein is CASSARGPPYNEQFF.

Here the CDR3 DNA reads TGTGCCAGTAGTTCCGGACAGGGCATGAACACTGAAGCTTTCTTT. Translating gives CASSSGQGMNTEAFF. This rearrangement joins TRBV19 to TRBJ1-1; 8 nucleotides line up with TRBD1. CDR1 and CDR2 (germline): LNHDA, SQIVND (reference sequence). V dropped 5 bases and J dropped 0; count of bases not matched to a gene: 5. The CDR3 is made up of 15 amino acids. The full variable domain, its missing parts supplied by reference TRBV19 and TRBJ1-1, is DGGITQSPKYLFRKEGQNVTLSCEQNLNHDAMYWYRQDPGQGLRLIYYSQIVNDFQKGDIAEGYSVSREKKESFPLTVTSAQKNPTAFYLCASSSGQGMNTEAFFGQGTRLTVV.

This chain connects TRBV5-8 to TRBJ2-2, with 7 bases that match TRBD2. Per germline, CDR1 SGHTS and CDR2 YDEGEE. V was clipped by 4 bases and J by 10 bases; unmatched bases: 16. CDR3 length equals 16 residues. CDR3 coding DNA: TGTGCCAGCAGCCCGTCTATGGGGGGGAAATTTGAGGAGCTGTTTTTT. The encoded protein is CASSPSMGGKFEELFF.

This chain links TRBV2 with TRBJ1-5; D is perhaps TRBD1 (6 bases). Trimming stripped 4 bases from V and 0 bases from J, with 10 bases between. CDR1 SNHLY and CDR2 FYNNEI come from the germline V gene. The CDR3 consists of 15 residues. The CDR3 is CASSVSRGSNQPQHF. The DNA for the CDR3 is TGTGCCAGCAGTGTTTCCAGGGGTAGCAATCAGCCCCAGCATTTT.

V usage is TRBV5-1 and J usage is TRBJ2-5; the match to TRBD1 covers 12 bases. Germline assignment: CDR1 SGHRS and CDR2 YFSETQ. J lost 5 bases, V lost 7 bases, and 3 bases had no gene match. The CDR3 has 13 amino acids. Here the CDR3 reads CASGTGGIETQYF. CDR3 coding DNA: TGCGCCAGCGGGACAGGGGGCATCGAGACCCAGTACTTC.

This chain links TRBV29-1 with TRBJ2-1; 8 bases are a match to TRBD1. CDR1 is SQVTM and CDR2 is ANQGSEA in the germline V gene. V was clipped by 1 base and J by 8 bases; unmatched bases: 16. The CDR3 is made up of 17 amino acids. CDR3 region: CSVEVTQRDRYNDEQFF. As DNA, the CDR3 is TGCAGCGTTGAAGTGACCCAGAGGGACAGGTATAACGATGAGCAGTTCTTC.

This sequence joins TRBV19 and TRBJ2-3, with TRBD2 matching over 14 bases. Germline CDR1 and CDR2: LNHDA and SQIVND (reference sequence). The CDR3 length is 17 residues. V lost 3 bases to trimming and J lost 4 bases; unmatched junction nucleotides: 6. CDR3 in amino acids: CASSIGTSGGGADTQYF. CDR3 in DNA: TGTGCCAGTAGTATCGGGACTAGCGGGGGAGGCGCAGATACGCAGTATTTT.

V is TRBV19 and J is TRBJ1-2; D unclear. Germline V CDR1 and CDR2: LNHDA, SQIVND (reference sequence). This CDR3 is built from 12 residues. The germline V and J ends were trimmed by 5 bases and 8 bases, with 12 bases remaining between them. CDR3 loop: CASSAGLKGYTF. CDR3 nucleotide sequence: TGTGCCAGTAGTGCCGGCCTCAAGGGCTACACCTTC. The full variable domain, rest sourced from reference TRBV19 and TRBJ1-2, is DGGITQSPKYLFRKEGQNVTLSCEQNLNHDAMYWYRQDPGQGLRLIYYSQIVNDFQKGDIAEGYSVSREKKESFPLTVTSAQKNPTAFYLCASSAGLKGYTFGSGTRLTVV.

This chain links TRBV10-2 with TRBJ1-3; the D is unclear. Germline values: CDR1 WSHSY, CDR2 SAAADI. The CDR3 is 12 amino acids. Between the trimmed V and J ends, which lost 8 bases and 4 bases, there was a span of 9 bases. CDR3 amino acids: CASEDTGNTIYF. The CDR3 nucleotides read TGCGCCAGCGAAGACACAGGAAACACCATATATTTT.

V gene TRBV7-2 combines with J gene TRBJ2-5; the match to TRBD2 covers 11 bases. V lost 5 bases, J lost 5 bases, and 10 bases stayed unmatched. Germline CDR1 reads SGHTA; CDR2 reads FQGNSA. CDR3 length equals 16 residues. CDR3 nucleotide sequence: TGTGCCAGCAGCCAAATTAGCGGGGGGGCCGGGGAGACCCAGTACTTC. Translation: CASSQISGGAGETQYF.

The chain links TRBV10-3 to TRBJ1-2; D ambiguous. V was cut by 6 bases and J by 5 bases, with 10 bases left in between. The CDR3 loop spans 12 amino acids. Germline values: CDR1 ENHRY, CDR2 SYGVKD. This CDR3 reads CAIRDLRYGYTF. CDR3 in DNA: TGTGCCATCAGGGATCTCAGATATGGCTACACCTTC.

Here the CDR3 reads CASSQGIDTEAFF. The CDR3 bases are TGTGCCAGCTCACAGGGGATAGACACTGAAGCTTTCTTT. V is TRBV18 and J is TRBJ1-1; D might be TRBD1 (5 bases). CDR1 is KGHSH, CDR2 LQKENI, per germline. Trimming shortened V by 4 bases and J by 3 bases, and 9 bases separated the two germline ends. The CDR3 is made up of 13 amino acids. Supplemented by reference TRBV18 and TRBJ1-1, the full variable domain reads NAGVMQNPRHLVRRRGQEARLRCSPMKGHSHVYWYRQLPEEGLKFMVYLQKENIIDESGMPKERFSAEFPKEGPSILRIQQVVRGDSAAYFCASSQGIDTEAFFGQGTRLTVV.

The chain recombines TRBV6-1 with TRBJ1-2; D is possibly TRBD1 (5 bases). V was trimmed by 2 bases and J by 7 bases, leaving 20 bases between them. There are 16 residues in the CDR3. Germline V gene data show CDR1 as MNHNS and CDR2 as SASEGT. This chain's CDR3 is CASSENTGQGVSGYTF. The CDR3 DNA follows: TGTGCCAGCAGTGAAAACACGGGGCAGGGTGTAAGTGGCTACACCTTC.

The V gene is TRBV5-6, the J gene TRBJ2-7; 7 nucleotides match TRBD1. This CDR3 contains 13 residues. The germline gives CDR1 SGHDT, CDR2 YYEEEE. V dropped 4 bases and J dropped 3; count of bases not matched to a gene: 4. The CDR3 sequence: CASSRDRSYEQYF. In DNA form, the CDR3 reads TGTGCCAGCAGCCGGGACAGAAGCTACGAGCAGTACTTC.

The CDR3 DNA reads as TGTGCCAGCAGTTCCCCCACGGACGACTACGAGCAGTACGTC. This codes for CASSSPTDDYEQYV. The chain has TRBV12-1 and TRBJ2-7. TRBV12-1 is described as a pseudogene. CDR3 length equals 14 residues.